The next 12 T cell receptor beta chains were all read from a single sample in a study of blood T cell repertoires in COVID-19. Data came from immunoSEQ multiplex PCR; TCRdb stores just in-frame clones and leaves some out. In the table there are 240,000 or so clones, more than 75% of which are singletons. The sequencing input was peripheral blood. The receptors originated from a man older than 75 with acute or convalescent COVID-19.

The chain recombines TRBV12-5 with TRBJ1-1, with D possibly being TRBD1 (6 bases). CDR3 length: 15 amino acids. V gave up 3 bases and J gave up 5 bases, with 16 bases separating them. Germline V CDR1 and CDR2: LGHNT, FRNRAP. This CDR3 reads CASGLMGGLRTEAFF. The CDR3 DNA reads TGTGCTAGTGGTTTAATGGGGGGGCTGAGGACTGAAGCTTTCTTT. Full variable domain (missing parts from reference TRBV12-5 and TRBJ1-1): DARVTQTPRHKVTEMGQEVTMRCQPILGHNTVFWYRQTMMQGLELLAYFRNRAPLDDSGMPKDRFSAEMPDATLATLKIQPSEPRDSAVYFCASGLMGGLRTEAFFGQGTRLTVV.

The chain is built from TRBV19 and TRBJ2-7; a weak D match, TRBD1 (6 bases). Trimming removed 6 bases at V and 4 bases at J, with 13 bases between. The CDR3 runs 13 residues. The germline V gene encodes CDR1 LNHDA and CDR2 SQIVND (reference sequence). The CDR3 DNA reads as TGTGCCAGTAGGCCGGGACACCTTTACGAGCAGTACTTC. It codes for CASRPGHLYEQYF.

This chain uses TRBV28 with TRBJ2-7; TRBD1 agrees at 7 bases. The CDR3 loop spans 15 amino acids. J was trimmed by 3 bases and V by 2 bases; bases with no gene match: 7. Germline loops: CDR1 MDHEN, CDR2 SYDVKM. The CDR3 sequence: CASSLRTGHNYEQYF. The CDR3 DNA follows: TGTGCCAGCAGTTTAAGGACAGGCCATAACTACGAGCAGTACTTC.

Notes on this clone: One junction end disagrees with the germline gene, perhaps due to a read error. The gene calls are TRBV7-7 and TRBJ2-6; D unresolved. Germline CDR1 and CDR2: SSHAT and FNYEAQ (reference sequence). The CDR3 loop spans 15 amino acids. The CDR3 sequence is CASSAGRSGANVLTF. The CDR3 bases are TGTGCTAGCAGCGCAGGCCGCTCTGGGGCCAACGTCCTGACTTTC.

V is TRBV3-1 (or the pseudogene TRBV3-2) and J is TRBJ1-1, with no clear D. Germline CDR1 LGHDT, CDR2 YNNKEL (reference sequence). The CDR3 sequence is 15 residues long. V shed 0 bases and J shed 0 bases, with 8 bases lying between them. This chain's CDR3 is CASSQDLFMNTEAFF. DNA of the CDR3: TGTGCCAGCAGCCAAGATCTGTTTATGAACACTGAAGCTTTCTTT.

The chain links TRBV5-1 to TRBJ2-1; 10 positions agree with TRBD2. This CDR3 spans 14 amino acids. CDR1 is SGHRS, CDR2 YFSETQ, per germline. J gave up 7 bases and V 6 bases, and 7 bases lay outside the gene matches. The CDR3 sequence is CASMSSGRGNEQFF. For the CDR3, the DNA is TGCGCCAGCATGAGCAGCGGGAGGGGGAATGAGCAGTTCTTC. Full variable domain (remainder filled in from reference TRBV5-1 and TRBJ2-1): KAGVTQTPRYLIKTRGQQVTLSCSPISGHRSVSWYQQTPGQGLQFLFEYFSETQRNKGNFPGRFSGRQFSNSRSEMNVSTLELGDSALYLCASMSSGRGNEQFFGPGTRLTVL.

The V call is TRBV3-1 (or the pseudogene TRBV3-2), the J call TRBJ1-6; D is possibly TRBD1 (6 bases). The CDR3 has 13 amino acids. The V end lost 1 base, the J end lost 11 bases, and 9 bases lay between the germline ends. The germline V gene has CDR1 LGHDT and CDR2 YNNKEL (reference sequence). DNA of the CDR3: TGTGCCAGCAGCCAAGTGGCAGGGGCACCCCTCCACTTT. This gives the protein CASSQVAGAPLHF.

The V gene is TRBV28, the J gene TRBJ1-2; 9 positions match TRBD1. The CDR3 spans 18 residues. The germline V gene has CDR1 MDHEN and CDR2 SYDVKM. V gave up 6 bases and J gave up 0 bases; unmatched junction bases: 14. CDR3 nucleotide sequence: TGTGCCAGCAGCCCCCTTTACGGGACAGGGTTTTCTAACTATGGCTACACCTTC. Protein product: CASSPLYGTGFSNYGYTF.

The chain combines TRBV3-1 (or the pseudogene TRBV3-2) with TRBJ2-7; D is unclear. The germline CDR1 and CDR2 sequences are LGHDT and YNNKEL (reference sequence). There are 17 residues in the CDR3. V lost 2 bases to trimming and J lost 0 bases, with 17 bases between them. The CDR3 loop is CASSQRFSRSFSYEQYF. The CDR3 bases are TGTGCCAGCAGCCAACGTTTCAGCAGGTCATTCTCCTACGAGCAGTACTTC.

This rearrangement joins TRBV12-3 or TRBV12-4 to TRBJ1-1; D perhaps matches TRBD1 (5 bases). This CDR3 has 13 residues. With 6 bases removed from V and 4 bases from J, the gap between germline ends came to 12 bases. The CDR3 sequence is CASSRGGGTEAFF. In nucleotides, the CDR3 is TGTGCCAGCAGCCGAGGCGGGGGCACTGAAGCTTTCTTT.

The count of this clone is one. The chain recombines TRBV19 with TRBJ2-1; TRBD2 matches at 11 bases. V was pared by 5 bases and J by 7 bases, with 7 bases of the junction left unmatched. This CDR3 contains 15 residues. CDR1 LNHDA and CDR2 SQIVND come from the germline V gene (reference sequence). CDR3 sequence reads: CASSSTTSGKNEQFF. CDR3 nucleotides: TGTGCCAGTAGTTCTACGACTAGCGGGAAAAATGAGCAGTTCTTC.

V is TRBV19 and J is TRBJ2-1; tentatively, D is TRBD1 (6 bases). CDR1 and CDR2 from the germline V gene are LNHDA and SQIVND (reference sequence). This CDR3 has 15 residues. V lost 1 base, J lost 5 bases, and 12 bases lay in between. In DNA form, the CDR3 reads TGTGCCAGTAGTATAGGGAGACGACAGGACAATGAGCAGTTCTTC. Its protein is CASSIGRRQDNEQFF.